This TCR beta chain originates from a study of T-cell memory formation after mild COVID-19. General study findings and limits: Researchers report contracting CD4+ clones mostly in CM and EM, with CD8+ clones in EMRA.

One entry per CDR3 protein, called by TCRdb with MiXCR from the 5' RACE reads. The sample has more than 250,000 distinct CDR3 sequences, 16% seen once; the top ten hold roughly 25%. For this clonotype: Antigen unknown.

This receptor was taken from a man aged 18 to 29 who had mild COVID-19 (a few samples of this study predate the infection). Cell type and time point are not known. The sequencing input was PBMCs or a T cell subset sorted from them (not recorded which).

The CDR3 DNA is TGTGCCAGCAGTTTGTGGGGCGGGGGGGCCAACGTCCTGACTTTC. Its protein product is CASSLWGGGANVLTF. V usage is TRBV6-5 and J usage is TRBJ2-6; either TRBD1 or TRBD2 may supply D (5 bases each). This CDR3 has 15 residues. The germline V gene encodes CDR1 MNHEY and CDR2 SVGAGI. V shed 4 bases and J shed 4 bases, with 11 bases lying between them.